A single sample gave rise to the 12 T cell receptor beta chains below, sequenced in a study of cytomegalovirus exposure and HLA in healthy donors. This PCR relied on a set of 60 Vbeta primers and 13 Jbeta primers. Profiled with immunoSEQ multiplex PCR; TCRdb holds only in-frame clones, not every one. The data show 85,000 to 120,000 clones, roughly 80% seen once. Sequences were obtained from PBMCs. The receptors were sampled from a man aged 40-55 years in good health and CMV-seronegative.

This clone was seen more than once but under ten times. The chain combines TRBV10-3 with TRBJ2-7, with D maybe TRBD2 (5 bases). With 0 bases removed from V and 4 bases from J, the gap between germline ends came to 16 bases. The germline V gene encodes CDR1 ENHRY and CDR2 SYGVKD. This CDR3 contains 16 residues. In DNA, the CDR3 is TGTGCCATCAGTGAGTCCGGAGGACTGGGGAATTACGAGCAGTACTTC. It yields the protein CAISESGGLGNYEQYF.

V and J are TRBV2 and TRBJ1-2, with 8 bases that match TRBD1. Germline CDR1 and CDR2: SNHLY and FYNNEI. This CDR3 comprises 15 residues. V shed 5 bases and J 8 bases; nucleotides not matched to a gene: 13. CDR3 amino acids: CASSPPGQELRGYTF. The CDR3 region has the DNA TGTGCCAGCAGTCCCCCGGGACAGGAGCTTCGGGGCTACACCTTC.

The sample holds a few counts of this clone. This chain uses TRBV7-8 with TRBJ1-6, with a tentative D call TRBD1 (5 bases). V lost 6 bases to trimming and J lost 0 bases, with 9 bases between them. Per germline, CDR1 SGHVS and CDR2 FQNEAQ. This CDR3 has 15 amino acids. In DNA form, the CDR3 reads TGTGCCAGCAGGGACGGGGGCTCCTATAATTCACCCCTCCACTTT. Translation: CASRDGGSYNSPLHF.

The V call is TRBV15, the J call TRBJ2-5; D is ambiguous. Per germline, CDR1 LNHNV and CDR2 YYDKDF (reference sequence). V dropped 2 bases and J dropped 1 base, with 2 bases sitting between them. The CDR3 has 12 amino acids. The CDR3 region is CATSRLQETQYF. CDR3 bases: TGTGCCACCAGCAGACTCCAAGAGACCCAGTACTTC.

The chain combines TRBV6-1 with TRBJ2-1, with 7 bases fitting TRBD1. J gave up 14 bases and V 0 bases, and 4 bases lay outside the gene matches. CDR1 is MNHNS, CDR2 SASEGT, per germline. This CDR3 region has 12 residues. The CDR3 nucleotides read TGTGCCAGCAGTGAAGCGAGGGGGCCAGAGTTCTTC. Translation gives CASSEARGPEFF.

The CDR3 reads CASSPLAGGIYEQFF. CDR3 sequence (DNA): TGTGCCAGCAGCCCACTAGCGGGGGGGATCTATGAGCAGTTCTTC. V is TRBV7-3 and J is TRBJ2-1; 13 bases match TRBD2. CDR1 and CDR2 (germline): SGHTA, FQGTGA. The CDR3 covers 15 residues. With 5 bases clipped from V and 8 bases from J, the junction kept 6 bases outside the gene matches.

This clone showed up just a few times. This chain uses TRBV2 with TRBJ1-1; 7 bases are shared with TRBD1. The V gene's germline CDR1 is SNHLY and CDR2 FYNNEI. The CDR3 length is 16 residues. With V trimmed by 6 bases and J by 1 base, 11 bases remained unmatched. The CDR3 spells CASRGTRAGGNTEAFF. DNA for the CDR3: TGTGCCAGCAGAGGGACCAGGGCAGGGGGGAACACTGAAGCTTTCTTT.

The V and J genes are TRBV7-6 and TRBJ2-5, with TRBD2 matching 9 bases. Germline V gives CDR1 SGHVS, CDR2 FNYEAQ. This CDR3 has 15 residues. With V trimmed by 5 bases and J by 5 bases, 9 bases remained unmatched. The CDR3 region is CASSNGASGAETQYF. In DNA, the CDR3 is TGTGCCAGCAGCAACGGGGCTAGCGGGGCGGAGACCCAGTACTTC.

This rearrangement joins TRBV2 to TRBJ2-2; TRBD1 might be the D (6 bases). Trimming took 7 bases from V and 1 from J, leaving 10 bases between them. The CDR3 extends over 14 amino acids. Germline values: CDR1 SNHLY, CDR2 FYNNEI. CDR3 nucleotide sequence: TGTGCCAGCAATGTGGACAGGAACACCGGGGAGCTGTTTTTT. It codes for CASNVDRNTGELFF.

J is TRBJ1-4 and V is TRBV4-1; 8 positions match TRBD1. CDR1 and CDR2 from the germline V gene are MGHRA and YSYEKL. V dropped 5 bases and J dropped 0; count of bases not matched to a gene: 17. The CDR3 loop spans 20 amino acids. In DNA form, the CDR3 reads TGCGCCAGCAGCATTGGTGGGACGGGACAGGCTTTGGCAACTAATGAAAAACTGTTTTTT. The encoded protein is CASSIGGTGQALATNEKLFF.

The chain carries TRBV5-8 and TRBJ1-6; 8 nucleotides match TRBD1. V was pared by 5 bases and J by 7 bases, with 5 bases of the junction left unmatched. This CDR3 has 14 amino acids. From germline, CDR1 is SGHTS and CDR2 YDEGEE. The CDR3 region is CASRPRDRNSPLHF. In nucleotides, the CDR3 is TGTGCCAGCAGACCCCGGGACAGGAATTCACCCCTCCACTTT.

CDR3 DNA sequence: TGTGCCAGCAGTGACTCTAACAGGTACAATGAGCAGTTCTTC. Translation: CASSDSNRYNEQFF. V gene TRBV6-4 combines with J gene TRBJ2-1; weak D call: TRBD1 (5 bases). CDR1 is MRHNA and CDR2 is SNTAGT in the germline V gene. This CDR3 is built from 14 residues. V was clipped by 0 bases and J by 4 bases, with 7 bases between them.